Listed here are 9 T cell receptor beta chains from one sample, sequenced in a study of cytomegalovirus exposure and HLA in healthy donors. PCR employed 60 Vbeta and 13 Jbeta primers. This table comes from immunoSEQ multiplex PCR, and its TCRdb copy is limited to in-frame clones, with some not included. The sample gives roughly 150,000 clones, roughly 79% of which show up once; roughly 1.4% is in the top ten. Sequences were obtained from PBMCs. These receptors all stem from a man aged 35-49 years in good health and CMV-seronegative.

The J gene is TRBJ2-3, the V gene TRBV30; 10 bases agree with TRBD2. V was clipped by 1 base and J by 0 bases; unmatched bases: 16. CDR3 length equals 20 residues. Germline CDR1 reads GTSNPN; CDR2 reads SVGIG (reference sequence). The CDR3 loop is CAWSGLGLATLAGSTDTQYF. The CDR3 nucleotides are TGTGCCTGGAGTGGCTTGGGACTAGCGACTCTCGCGGGTAGCACAGATACGCAGTATTTT.

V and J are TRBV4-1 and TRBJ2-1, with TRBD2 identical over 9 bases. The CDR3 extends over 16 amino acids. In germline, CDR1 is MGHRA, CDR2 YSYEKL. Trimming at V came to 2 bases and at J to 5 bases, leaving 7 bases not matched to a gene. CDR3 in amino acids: CASSQIAGVVHNEQFF. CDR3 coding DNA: TGCGCCAGCAGCCAAATAGCGGGAGTAGTACACAATGAGCAGTTCTTC.

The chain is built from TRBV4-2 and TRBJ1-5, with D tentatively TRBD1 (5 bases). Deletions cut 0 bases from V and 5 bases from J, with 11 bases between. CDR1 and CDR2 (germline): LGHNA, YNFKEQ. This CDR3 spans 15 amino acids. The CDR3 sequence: CASSQEGRVDQPQHF. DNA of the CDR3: TGTGCCAGCAGCCAAGAAGGCAGGGTGGATCAGCCCCAGCATTTT.

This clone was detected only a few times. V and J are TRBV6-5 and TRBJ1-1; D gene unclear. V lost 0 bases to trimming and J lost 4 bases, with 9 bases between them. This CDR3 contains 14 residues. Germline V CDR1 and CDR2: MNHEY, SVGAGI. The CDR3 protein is CASSYSTIATEAFF. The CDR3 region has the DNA TGTGCCAGCAGTTACTCGACCATAGCCACTGAAGCTTTCTTT.

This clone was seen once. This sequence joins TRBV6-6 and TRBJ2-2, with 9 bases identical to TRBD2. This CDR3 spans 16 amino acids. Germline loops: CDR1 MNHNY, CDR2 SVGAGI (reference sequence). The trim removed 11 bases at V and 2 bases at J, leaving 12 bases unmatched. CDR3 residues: CAVRVSGRVNTGELFF. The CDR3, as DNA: TGTGCCGTGCGGGTTAGCGGGAGAGTAAACACCGGGGAGCTGTTTTTT.

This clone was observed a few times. CDR3 DNA: TGTGCCAGCAGCCGGCCGATCCCCGGGAAGAGGGGCAATCAGCCCCAGCATTTT. It is translated as CASSRPIPGKRGNQPQHF. V is TRBV5-6 and J is TRBJ1-5; the D is unclear. Germline V gene lookup returns CDR1 SGHDT and CDR2 YYEEEE. The CDR3 consists of 18 residues. The V and J ends lost 4 bases and 2 bases respectively, with 22 bases between them.

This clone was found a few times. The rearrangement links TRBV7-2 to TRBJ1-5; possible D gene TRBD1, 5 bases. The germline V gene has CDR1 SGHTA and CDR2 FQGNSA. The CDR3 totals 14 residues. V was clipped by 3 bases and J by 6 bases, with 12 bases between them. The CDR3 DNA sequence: TGTGCCAGCAGCTTGGGCATGGGGGGTCAGCCCCAGCATTTT. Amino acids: CASSLGMGGQPQHF. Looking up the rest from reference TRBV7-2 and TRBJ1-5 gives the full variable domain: GAGVSQSPSNKVTEKGKDVELRCDPISGHTALYWYRQSLGQGLEFLIYFQGNSAPDKSGLPSDRFSAERTGGSVSTLTIQRTQQEDSAVYLCASSLGMGGQPQHFGDGTRLSIL.

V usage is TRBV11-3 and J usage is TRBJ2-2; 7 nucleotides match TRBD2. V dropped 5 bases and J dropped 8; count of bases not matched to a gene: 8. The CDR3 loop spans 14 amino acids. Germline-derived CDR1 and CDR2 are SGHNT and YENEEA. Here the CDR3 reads CASSPRSGPGELFF. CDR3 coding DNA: TGTGCCAGCAGCCCACGTAGCGGGCCGGGGGAGCTGTTTTTT.

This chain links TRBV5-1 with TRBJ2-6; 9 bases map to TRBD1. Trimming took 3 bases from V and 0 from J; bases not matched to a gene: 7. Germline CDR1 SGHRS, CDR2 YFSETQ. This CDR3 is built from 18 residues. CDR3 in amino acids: CASSWGQGLTSGANVLTF. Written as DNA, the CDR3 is TGCGCCAGCAGCTGGGGACAGGGCTTGACCTCTGGGGCCAACGTCCTGACTTTC.